The 7 T cell receptor beta chains presented below share a single source sample, sequenced in a study of regulatory T cells in long-lasting Graves disease. Libraries of TCR beta came from iRepertoire HTBI primers plus Arm-PCR of CDR3 regions. MiXCR, run by TCRdb on the multiplex PCR reads, gives a single entry per CDR3 protein. Of 350,000 to 450,000 distinct CDR3 sequences detected, roughly a fifth appear once; the ten largest clones hold around an eighth. Time point specified: persistent/refractory GD, antithyroid drugs over 5 years with positive TRAb. Extracted PBMC RNA gave rise to the TCR library. This specimen was peripheral blood mononuclear cells (PBMCs), taken when the disease was refractory, from a patient treated with antithyroid drugs. These receptors were obtained from a female donor with Graves disease.

A word on this clonotype: Since a much larger clone is just one base distant, this may be a read error. The rearrangement joins TRBV6-2 or TRBV6-3 to TRBJ2-4; D might be TRBD1 (6 bases). Looked up from germline, CDR1 is MNHEY and CDR2 is SVGEGT. The CDR3 spans 11 residues. In DNA form, the CDR3 reads TGTGTCAGCAGCCAAGGACTGGGGGCGTACTTC. It is translated as CVSSQGLGAYF.

In this sample, this clonotype turned up many times. The junction and the germline gene differ at one end; a read error may be behind it. The chain couples TRBV12-3 or TRBV12-4 to TRBJ2-7, with 10 bases lining up with TRBD2. This CDR3 is built from 13 residues. The DNA for the CDR3 is TGTGCCAGCAGTCTAGCGGGAGAGTTCGAGCAGTACTTC. It codes for CASSLAGEFEQYF.

This clonotype was observed many times. The chain employs TRBV27 and TRBJ2-7, with 10 bases aligning to TRBD1. V was clipped by 10 bases and J by 1 base; unmatched bases: 13. The CDR3 consists of 16 residues. CDR1 and CDR2 (germline): MNHEY, SMNVEV (reference sequence). The CDR3 region is CANKTWTGGASYEQYF. For the CDR3, the DNA is TGTGCCAACAAAACTTGGACAGGGGGTGCTTCCTACGAGCAGTACTTC.

This chain connects TRBV3-1 to TRBJ2-7; TRBD1 agrees at 8 bases. Germline V gene lookup returns CDR1 LGHDT and CDR2 YNNKEL (reference sequence). This CDR3 comprises 17 residues. J gave up 0 bases and V 2 bases, and 9 bases lay outside the gene matches. This chain's CDR3 is CASSQQDRGGFSYEQYF. The CDR3 region has the DNA TGTGCCAGCAGCCAACAAGACAGGGGTGGATTCTCCTACGAGCAGTACTTC.

This clonotype was seen only once. This sequence joins TRBV12-3 or TRBV12-4 and TRBJ2-7, with TRBD2 identical over 7 bases. The trim removed 8 bases at V and 2 bases at J, leaving 9 bases unmatched. The CDR3 runs to 14 residues. Here the CDR3 reads CASAPQAGPYEQYF. In nucleotides, the CDR3 is TGTGCCAGCGCTCCTCAAGCGGGACCCTACGAGCAGTACTTC.

The sample holds many counts of this clonotype. V gene TRBV28 combines with J gene TRBJ2-7; D is tentatively TRBD1 or TRBD2 (5 bases each). The CDR3 extends over 15 amino acids. Germline V gene lookup returns CDR1 MDHEN and CDR2 SYDVKM. The V gene lost 5 bases and the J gene lost 0 bases, with 14 bases spanning the gap. CDR3 loop: CASSGTGSSSYEQYF. DNA of the CDR3: TGTGCCAGCAGTGGGACCGGGTCGAGCTCCTACGAGCAGTACTTC.

In this sample, this clonotype turned up a few times. The CDR3 reads CASKRQPGELFF. Written as DNA, the CDR3 is TGTGCCAGCAAGAGACAACCCGGGGAGCTGTTTTTT. V is TRBV6-1 and J is TRBJ2-2; no reliable D call. The CDR3 runs 12 residues. From germline, CDR1 is MNHNS and CDR2 SASEGT. The V end lost 7 bases, the J end lost 6 bases, and 9 bases lay between the germline ends.